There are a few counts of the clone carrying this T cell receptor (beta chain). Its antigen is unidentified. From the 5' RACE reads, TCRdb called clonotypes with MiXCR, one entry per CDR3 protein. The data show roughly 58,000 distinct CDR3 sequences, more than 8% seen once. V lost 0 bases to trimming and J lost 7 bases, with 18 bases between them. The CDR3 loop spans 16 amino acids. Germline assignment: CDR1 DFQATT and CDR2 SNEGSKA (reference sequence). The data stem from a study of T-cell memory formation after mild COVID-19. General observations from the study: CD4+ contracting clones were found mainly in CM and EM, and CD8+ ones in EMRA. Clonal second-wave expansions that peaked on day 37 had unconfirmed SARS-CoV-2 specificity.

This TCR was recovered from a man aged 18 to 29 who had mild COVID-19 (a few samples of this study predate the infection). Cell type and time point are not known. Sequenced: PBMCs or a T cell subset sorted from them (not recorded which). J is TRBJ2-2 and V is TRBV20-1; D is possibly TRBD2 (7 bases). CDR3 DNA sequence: TGCAGTGCTAGAGATCTCTTACGGGGGGCGGACGGGGAGCTGTTTTTT. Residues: CSARDLLRGADGELFF.